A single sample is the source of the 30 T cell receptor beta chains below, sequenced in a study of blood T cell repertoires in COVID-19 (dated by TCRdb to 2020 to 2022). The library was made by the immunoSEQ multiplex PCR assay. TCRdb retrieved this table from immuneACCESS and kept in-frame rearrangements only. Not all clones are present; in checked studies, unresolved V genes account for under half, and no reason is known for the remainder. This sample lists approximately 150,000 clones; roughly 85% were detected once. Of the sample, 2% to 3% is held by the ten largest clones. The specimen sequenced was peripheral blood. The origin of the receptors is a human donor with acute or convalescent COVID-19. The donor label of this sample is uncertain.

In DNA, the CDR3 is TGTGCCAGCAGTCAAGGACCGGGACTAGTGGCATACGAGCAGTACGTC. It encodes CASSQGPGLVAYEQYV. The chain is built from TRBV6-2 or TRBV6-3 and TRBJ2-7; TRBD2 aligns across 8 bases. V was pared by 5 bases and J by 4 bases, with 13 bases of the junction left unmatched. CDR3 length: 16 residues. Germline V gives CDR1 MNHEY, CDR2 SVGEGT.

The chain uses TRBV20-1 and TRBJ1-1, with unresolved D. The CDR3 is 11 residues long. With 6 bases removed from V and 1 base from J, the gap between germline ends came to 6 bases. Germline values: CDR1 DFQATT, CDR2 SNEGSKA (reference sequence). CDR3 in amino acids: CSAFWNTEAFF. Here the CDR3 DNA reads TGCAGTGCCTTCTGGAACACTGAAGCTTTCTTT.

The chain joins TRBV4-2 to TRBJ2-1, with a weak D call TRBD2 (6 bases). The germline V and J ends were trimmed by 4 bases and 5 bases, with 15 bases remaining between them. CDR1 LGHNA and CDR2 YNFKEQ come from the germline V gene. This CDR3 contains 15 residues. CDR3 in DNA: TGTGCCAGCAGCCCTGGGAGGAGGCCACACAATGAGCAGTTCTTC. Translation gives CASSPGRRPHNEQFF.

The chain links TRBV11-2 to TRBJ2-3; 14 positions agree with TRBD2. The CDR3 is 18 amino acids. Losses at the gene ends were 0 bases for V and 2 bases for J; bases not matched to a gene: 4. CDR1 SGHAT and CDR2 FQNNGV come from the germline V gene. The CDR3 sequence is CASSLEGLAGAHTDTQYF. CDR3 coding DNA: TGTGCCAGCAGCTTAGAGGGACTAGCGGGGGCACACACAGATACGCAGTATTTT. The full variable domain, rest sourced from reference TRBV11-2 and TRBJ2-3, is EAGVAQSPRYKIIEKRQSVAFWCNPISGHATLYWYQQILGQGPKLLIQFQNNGVVDDSQLPKDRFSAERLKGVDSTLKIQPAKLEDSAVYLCASSLEGLAGAHTDTQYFGPGTRLTVL.

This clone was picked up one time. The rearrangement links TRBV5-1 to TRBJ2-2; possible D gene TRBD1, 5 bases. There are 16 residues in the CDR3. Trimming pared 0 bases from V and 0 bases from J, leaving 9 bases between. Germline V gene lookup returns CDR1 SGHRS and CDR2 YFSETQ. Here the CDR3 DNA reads TGCGCCAGCAGCTTGGGTCAGGGCGCGAACACCGGGGAGCTGTTTTTT. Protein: CASSLGQGANTGELFF.

DNA for the CDR3: TGTGCCAGCAGCCCGGGTCCGAACACTGAAGCTTTCTTT. Protein: CASSPGPNTEAFF. This chain links TRBV16 with TRBJ1-1; D unclear. CDR3 length: 13 amino acids. Trimming stripped 4 bases from V and 1 base from J, with 7 bases between. In germline, CDR1 is KGHSY, CDR2 FQNENV.

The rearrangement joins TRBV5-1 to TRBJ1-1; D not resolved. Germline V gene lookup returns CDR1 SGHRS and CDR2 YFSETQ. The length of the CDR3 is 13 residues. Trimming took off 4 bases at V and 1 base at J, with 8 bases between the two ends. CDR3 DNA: TGCGCCAGCAGCGGTACAGCGAACACTGAAGCTTTCTTT. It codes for CASSGTANTEAFF.

The CDR3 spells CASSLVQGAEAFF. The CDR3 DNA sequence: TGTGCCAGCAGCTTAGTACAGGGAGCTGAAGCTTTCTTT. The chain joins TRBV7-2 to TRBJ1-1; possibly TRBD1 for D (6 bases). The CDR3 sequence is 13 residues long. The germline V gene has CDR1 SGHTA and CDR2 FQGNSA. Trimming stripped 1 base from V and 6 bases from J, with 9 bases between.

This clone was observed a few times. The chain's CDR3 is CASSPQQGVQPQHF. The CDR3 nucleotides read TGTGCCAGCTCACCACAACAGGGGGTTCAGCCCCAGCATTTT. The chain couples TRBV18 to TRBJ1-5; TRBD1 aligns across 8 bases. CDR1 and CDR2 from the germline V gene are KGHSH and LQKENI. The ends lost 1 base at V and 6 bases at J; junction bases unmatched: 2. CDR3 size: 14 residues.

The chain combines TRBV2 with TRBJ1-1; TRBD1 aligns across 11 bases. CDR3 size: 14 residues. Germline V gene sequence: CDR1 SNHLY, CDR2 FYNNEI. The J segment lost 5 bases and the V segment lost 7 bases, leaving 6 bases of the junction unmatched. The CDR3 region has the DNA TGTGCCAGCACCCCGGGACAGGGGGAAACTGAAGCTTTCTTT. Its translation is CASTPGQGETEAFF.

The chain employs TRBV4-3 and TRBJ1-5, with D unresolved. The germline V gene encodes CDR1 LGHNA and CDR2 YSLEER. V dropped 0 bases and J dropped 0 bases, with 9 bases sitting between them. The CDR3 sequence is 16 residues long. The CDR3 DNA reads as TGCGCCAGCAGCCAAGATCTTGGAGGTAGCAATCAGCCCCAGCATTTT. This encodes CASSQDLGGSNQPQHF.

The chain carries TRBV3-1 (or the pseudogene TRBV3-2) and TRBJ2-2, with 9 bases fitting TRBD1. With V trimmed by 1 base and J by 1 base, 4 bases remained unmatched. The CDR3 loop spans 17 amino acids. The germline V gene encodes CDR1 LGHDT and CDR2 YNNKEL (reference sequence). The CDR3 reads CASSQAGTGRNTGELFF. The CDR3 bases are TGTGCCAGCAGCCAAGCGGGGACAGGGAGGAACACCGGGGAGCTGTTTTTT.

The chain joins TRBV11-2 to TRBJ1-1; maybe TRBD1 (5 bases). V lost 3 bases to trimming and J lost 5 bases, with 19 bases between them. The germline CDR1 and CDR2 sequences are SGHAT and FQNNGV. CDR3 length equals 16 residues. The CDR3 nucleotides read TGTGCCAGCAGCTTGGGGGGGTCGACGGCGCGGACTGAAGCTTTCTTT. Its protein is CASSLGGSTARTEAFF.

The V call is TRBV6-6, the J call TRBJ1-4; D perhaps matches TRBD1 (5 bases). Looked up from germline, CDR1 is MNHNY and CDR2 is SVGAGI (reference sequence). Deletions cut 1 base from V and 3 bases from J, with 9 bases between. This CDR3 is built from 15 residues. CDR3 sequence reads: CASSYLQAANEKLFF. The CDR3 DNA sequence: TGTGCCAGCAGTTACTTACAGGCCGCTAATGAAAAACTGTTTTTT.

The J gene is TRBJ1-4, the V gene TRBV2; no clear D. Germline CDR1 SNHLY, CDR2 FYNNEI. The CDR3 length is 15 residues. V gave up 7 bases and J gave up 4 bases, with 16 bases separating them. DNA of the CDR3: TGTGCCAGCATTCTTAACCTGGGCCTTAATGAAAAACTGTTTTTT. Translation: CASILNLGLNEKLFF. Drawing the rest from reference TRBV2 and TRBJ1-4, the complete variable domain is EPEVTQTPSHQVTQMGQEVILRCVPISNHLYFYWYRQILGQKVEFLVSFYNNEISEKSEIFDDQFSVERPDGSNFTLKIRSTKLEDSAMYFCASILNLGLNEKLFFGSGTQLSVL.

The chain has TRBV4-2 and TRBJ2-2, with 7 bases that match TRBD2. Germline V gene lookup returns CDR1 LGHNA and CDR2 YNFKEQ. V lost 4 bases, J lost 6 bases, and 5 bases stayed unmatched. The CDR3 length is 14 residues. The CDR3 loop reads CASSPSGLSGELFF. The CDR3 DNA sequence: TGTGCCAGCAGCCCTAGCGGACTCTCCGGGGAGCTGTTTTTT.

This CDR3 is CAIAPRDRTHGYTF. The DNA of the CDR3 is TGTGCCATAGCTCCAAGGGACAGGACTCATGGCTACACCTTC. The chain couples TRBV10-3 to TRBJ1-2, with TRBD1 matching over 8 bases. Germline trimming cut 9 bases from V and 6 bases from J; bases unmatched to any gene: 12. The CDR3 runs 14 residues. Per germline, CDR1 ENHRY and CDR2 SYGVKD.

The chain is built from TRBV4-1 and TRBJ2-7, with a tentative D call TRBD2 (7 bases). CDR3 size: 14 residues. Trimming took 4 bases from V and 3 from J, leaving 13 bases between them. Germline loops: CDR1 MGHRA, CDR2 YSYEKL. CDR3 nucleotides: TGCGCCAGCAGCCCCCGGGGGGCGCTCTACGAGCAGTACTTC. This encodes CASSPRGALYEQYF.

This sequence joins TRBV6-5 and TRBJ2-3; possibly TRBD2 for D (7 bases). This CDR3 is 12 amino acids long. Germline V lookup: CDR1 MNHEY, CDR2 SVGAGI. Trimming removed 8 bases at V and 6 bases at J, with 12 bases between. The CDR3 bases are TGTGCCAGCTCGGGGGGCGGGGATACGCAGTATTTT. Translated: CASSGGGDTQYF.

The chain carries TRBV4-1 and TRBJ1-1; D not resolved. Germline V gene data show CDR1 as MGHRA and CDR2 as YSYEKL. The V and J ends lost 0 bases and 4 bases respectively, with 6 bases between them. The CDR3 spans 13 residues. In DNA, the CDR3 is TGCGCCAGCAGCCAAGATCACAGCACTGAAGCTTTCTTT. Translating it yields CASSQDHSTEAFF.

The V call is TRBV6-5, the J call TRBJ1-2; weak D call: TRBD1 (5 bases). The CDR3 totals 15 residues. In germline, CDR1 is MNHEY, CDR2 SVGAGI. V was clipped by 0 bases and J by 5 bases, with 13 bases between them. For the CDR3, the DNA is TGTGCCAGCAGTTACTCGATTCTGGAGGGGTATGGCTACACCTTC. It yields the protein CASSYSILEGYGYTF.

CDR3 protein: CASSPLSPGSSYNEQFF. The DNA for the CDR3 is TGTGCCAGCTCACCACTATCTCCGGGAAGCTCCTACAATGAGCAGTTCTTC. The chain joins TRBV18 to TRBJ2-1; a possible D gene is TRBD2 (5 bases). The germline gives CDR1 KGHSH, CDR2 LQKENI. The V and J ends lost 1 base and 0 bases respectively, with 13 bases between them. The CDR3 covers 17 residues.

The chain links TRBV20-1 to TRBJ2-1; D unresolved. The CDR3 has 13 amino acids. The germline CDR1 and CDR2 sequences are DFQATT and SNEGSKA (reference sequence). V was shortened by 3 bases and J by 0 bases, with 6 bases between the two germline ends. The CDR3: CSASTVSYNEQFF. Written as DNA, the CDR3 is TGCAGTGCTAGTACTGTCTCCTACAATGAGCAGTTCTTC.

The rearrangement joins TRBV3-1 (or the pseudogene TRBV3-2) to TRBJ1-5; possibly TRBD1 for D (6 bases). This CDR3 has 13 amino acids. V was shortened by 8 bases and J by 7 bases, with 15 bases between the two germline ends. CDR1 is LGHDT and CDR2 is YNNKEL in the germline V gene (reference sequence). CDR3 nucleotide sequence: TGTGCCAGCCGGAGCAGGGGTTGGCAGCCCCAGCATTTT. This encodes CASRSRGWQPQHF.

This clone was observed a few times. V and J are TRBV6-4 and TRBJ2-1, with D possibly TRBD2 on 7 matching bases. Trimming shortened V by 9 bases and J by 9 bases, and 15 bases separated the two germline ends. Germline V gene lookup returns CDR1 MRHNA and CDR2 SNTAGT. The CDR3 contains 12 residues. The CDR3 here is CASSGASGEQFF. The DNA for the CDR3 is TGTGCCAGTTCGGGGGCTAGCGGTGAGCAGTTCTTC.

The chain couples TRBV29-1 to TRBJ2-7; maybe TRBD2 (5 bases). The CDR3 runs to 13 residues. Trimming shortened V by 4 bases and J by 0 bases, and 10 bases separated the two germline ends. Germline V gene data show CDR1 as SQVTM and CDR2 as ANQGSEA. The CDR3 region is CSVVPGNSYEQYF. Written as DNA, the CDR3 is TGCAGCGTTGTTCCGGGGAACTCCTACGAGCAGTACTTC.

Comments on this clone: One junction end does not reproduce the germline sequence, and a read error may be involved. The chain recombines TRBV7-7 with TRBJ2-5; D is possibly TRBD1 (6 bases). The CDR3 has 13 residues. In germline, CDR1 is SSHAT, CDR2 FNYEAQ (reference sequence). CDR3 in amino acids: CASSLGAEETQYF. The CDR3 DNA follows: TGTGCTAGCAGCTTGGGGGCCGAAGAGACCCAGTACTTC.

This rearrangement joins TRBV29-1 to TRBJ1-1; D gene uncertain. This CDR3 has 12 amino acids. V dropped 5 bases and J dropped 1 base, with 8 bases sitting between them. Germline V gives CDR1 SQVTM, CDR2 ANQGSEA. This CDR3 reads CSVPAENTEAFF. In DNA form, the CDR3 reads TGCAGCGTTCCCGCAGAGAACACTGAAGCTTTCTTT.

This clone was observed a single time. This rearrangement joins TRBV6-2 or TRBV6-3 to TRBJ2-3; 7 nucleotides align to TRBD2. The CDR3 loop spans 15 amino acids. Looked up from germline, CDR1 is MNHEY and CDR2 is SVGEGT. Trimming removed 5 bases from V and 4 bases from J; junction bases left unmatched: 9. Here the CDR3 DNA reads TGTGCCAGCAGTCCGAGACTAGCATATGCAGATACGCAGTATTTT. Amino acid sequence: CASSPRLAYADTQYF.

Here the CDR3 DNA reads TGTGCCAGTAGATTAGACAGGGAAGGCACTGAAGCTTTCTTT. It yields the protein CASRLDREGTEAFF. The V and J genes are TRBV19 and TRBJ1-1; 7 bases are shared with TRBD1. The CDR3 is made up of 14 amino acids. V lost 6 bases and J lost 4; bases outside the gene matches: 8. Germline V lookup: CDR1 LNHDA, CDR2 SQIVND (reference sequence).